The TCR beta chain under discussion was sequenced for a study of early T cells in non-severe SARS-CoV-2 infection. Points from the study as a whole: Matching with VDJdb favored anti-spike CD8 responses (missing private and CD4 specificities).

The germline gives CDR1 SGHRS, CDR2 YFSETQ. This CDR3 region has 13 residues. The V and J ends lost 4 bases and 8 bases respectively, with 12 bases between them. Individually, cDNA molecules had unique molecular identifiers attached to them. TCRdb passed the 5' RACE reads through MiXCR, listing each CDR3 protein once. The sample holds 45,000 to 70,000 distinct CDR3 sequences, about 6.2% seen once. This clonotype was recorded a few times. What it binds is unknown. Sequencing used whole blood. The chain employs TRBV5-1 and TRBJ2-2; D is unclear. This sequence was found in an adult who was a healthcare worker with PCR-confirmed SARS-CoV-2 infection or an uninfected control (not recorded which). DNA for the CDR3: TGCGCCAGCAGCCGTCGGCCCTATGGGGAGCTGTTTTTT. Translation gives CASSRRPYGELFF.